The present TCR beta chain was sequenced within a study of cytomegalovirus exposure and HLA in healthy donors. This clone was observed at least ten times. Method: immunoSEQ multiplex PCR; TCRdb's copy keeps in-frame clones and lacks some. The table has around 190,000 clones, roughly 77% seen once. The TCR originated in a woman in her 30s in good health and CMV-seronegative. Source material: PBMCs.

This chain's CDR3 is CASRSPTGGVEETQYF. CDR3 coding DNA: TGTGCCAGCAGGTCCCCGACAGGGGGCGTTGAAGAGACCCAGTACTTC. The rearrangement uses TRBV27 and TRBJ2-5; 10 bases are a match to TRBD1. The CDR3 contains 16 residues. Trimming at V came to 6 bases and at J to 3 bases, leaving 10 bases not matched to a gene. The germline V gene has CDR1 MNHEY and CDR2 SMNVEV (reference sequence).